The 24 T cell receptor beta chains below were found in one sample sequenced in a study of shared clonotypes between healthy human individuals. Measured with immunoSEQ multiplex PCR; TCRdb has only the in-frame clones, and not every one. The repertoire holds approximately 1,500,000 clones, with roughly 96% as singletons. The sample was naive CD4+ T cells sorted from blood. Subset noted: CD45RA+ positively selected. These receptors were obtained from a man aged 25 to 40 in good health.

The CDR3 here is CASSLASGDYTGELFF. The CDR3 nucleotides read TGCGCCAGCAGCTTGGCCAGTGGGGATTACACCGGGGAGCTGTTTTTT. The chain uses TRBV5-1 and TRBJ2-2; no firm D call. From germline, CDR1 is SGHRS and CDR2 YFSETQ. The V end lost 0 bases, the J end lost 3 bases, and 12 bases lay between the germline ends. The CDR3 has 16 residues.

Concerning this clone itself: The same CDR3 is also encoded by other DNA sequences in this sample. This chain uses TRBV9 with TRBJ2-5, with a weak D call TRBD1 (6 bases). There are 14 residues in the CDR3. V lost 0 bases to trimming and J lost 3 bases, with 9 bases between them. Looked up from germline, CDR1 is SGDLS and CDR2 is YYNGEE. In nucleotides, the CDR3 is TGTGCCAGCAGCGTAGTGGGGGCCGAAGAGACCCAGTACTTC. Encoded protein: CASSVVGAEETQYF.

The CDR3 spells CASSATSGPQYF. The CDR3 DNA follows: TGTGCCAGCAGCGCTACTAGCGGACCACAGTATTTT. The chain uses TRBV2 and TRBJ2-3, with 8 bases that match TRBD2. The CDR3 sequence is 12 residues long. Per germline, CDR1 SNHLY and CDR2 FYNNEI. With 6 bases clipped from V and 12 bases from J, the junction kept 8 bases outside the gene matches.

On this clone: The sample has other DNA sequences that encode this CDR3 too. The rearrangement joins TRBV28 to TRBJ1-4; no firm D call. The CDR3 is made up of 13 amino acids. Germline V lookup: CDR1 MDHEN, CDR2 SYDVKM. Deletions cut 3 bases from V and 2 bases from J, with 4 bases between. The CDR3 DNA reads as TGTGCCAGCAGTTTGTCGACTAATGAAAAACTGTTTTTT. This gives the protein CASSLSTNEKLFF.

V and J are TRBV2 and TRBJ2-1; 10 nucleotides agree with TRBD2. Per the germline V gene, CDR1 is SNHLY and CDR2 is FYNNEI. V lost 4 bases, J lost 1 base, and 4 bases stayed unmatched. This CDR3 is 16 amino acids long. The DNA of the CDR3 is TGTGCCAGCAGTGGGCTAGCGGGAGAATCCTACAATGAGCAGTTCTTC. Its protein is CASSGLAGESYNEQFF.

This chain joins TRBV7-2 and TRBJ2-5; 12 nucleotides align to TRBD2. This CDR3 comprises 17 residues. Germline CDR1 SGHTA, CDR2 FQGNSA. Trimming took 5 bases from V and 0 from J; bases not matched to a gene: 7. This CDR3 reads CASSPRGLAGYQETQYF. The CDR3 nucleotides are TGTGCCAGCAGCCCTCGCGGACTAGCGGGGTACCAAGAGACCCAGTACTTC.

The chain's CDR3 is CASSQDRSSPQYF. The CDR3, as DNA: TGTGCCAGCAGCCAAGATCGCTCGTCCCCGCAGTACTTC. The genes are TRBV14 and TRBJ2-7; unclear D gene. Looked up from germline, CDR1 is SGHDN and CDR2 is FVKESK. This CDR3 spans 13 amino acids. With 0 bases removed from V and 9 bases from J, the gap between germline ends came to 12 bases.

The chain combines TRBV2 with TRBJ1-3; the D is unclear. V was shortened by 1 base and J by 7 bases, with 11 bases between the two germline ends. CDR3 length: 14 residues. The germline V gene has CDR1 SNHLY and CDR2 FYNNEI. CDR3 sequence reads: CASSEGTARNTIYF. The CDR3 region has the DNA TGTGCCAGCAGTGAAGGGACTGCGCGGAACACCATATATTTT. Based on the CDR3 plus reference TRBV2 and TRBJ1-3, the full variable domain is EPEVTQTPSHQVTQMGQEVILRCVPISNHLYFYWYRQILGQKVEFLVSFYNNEISEKSEIFDDQFSVERPDGSNFTLKIRSTKLEDSAMYFCASSEGTARNTIYFGEGSWLTVV.

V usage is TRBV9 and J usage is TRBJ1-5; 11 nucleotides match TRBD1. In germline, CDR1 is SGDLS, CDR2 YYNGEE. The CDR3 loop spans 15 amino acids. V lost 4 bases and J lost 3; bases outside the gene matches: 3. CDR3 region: CASSRTGGNNQPQHF. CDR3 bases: TGTGCCAGCAGCAGGACAGGGGGCAACAATCAGCCCCAGCATTTT.

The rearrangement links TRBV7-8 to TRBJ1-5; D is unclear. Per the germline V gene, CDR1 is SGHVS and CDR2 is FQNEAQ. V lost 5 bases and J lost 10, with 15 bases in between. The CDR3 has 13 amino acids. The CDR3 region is CASSVGPFYPQHF. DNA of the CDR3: TGTGCCAGCAGCGTAGGTCCCTTTTATCCCCAGCATTTT.

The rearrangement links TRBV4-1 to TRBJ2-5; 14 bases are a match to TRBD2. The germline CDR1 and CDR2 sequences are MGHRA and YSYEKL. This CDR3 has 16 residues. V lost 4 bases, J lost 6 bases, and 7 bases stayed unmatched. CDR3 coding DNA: TGCGCCAGCAGCCTGGGACTAGCGGGAGAAGGGAAGACCCAGTACTTC. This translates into CASSLGLAGEGKTQYF.

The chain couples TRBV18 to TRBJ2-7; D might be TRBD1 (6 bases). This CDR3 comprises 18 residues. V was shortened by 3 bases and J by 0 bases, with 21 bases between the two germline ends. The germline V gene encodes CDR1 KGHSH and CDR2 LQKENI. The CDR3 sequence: CASSPNYRVGLSSYEQYF. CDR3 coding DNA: TGTGCCAGCTCACCTAATTACAGGGTCGGCCTAAGCTCCTACGAGCAGTACTTC.

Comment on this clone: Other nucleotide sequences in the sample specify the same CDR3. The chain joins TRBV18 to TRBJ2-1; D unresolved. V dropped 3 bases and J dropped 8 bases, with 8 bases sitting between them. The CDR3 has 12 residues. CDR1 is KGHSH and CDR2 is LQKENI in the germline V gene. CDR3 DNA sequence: TGTGCCAGCTCACCCCTCCGGGATGAGCAGTTCTTC. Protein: CASSPLRDEQFF.

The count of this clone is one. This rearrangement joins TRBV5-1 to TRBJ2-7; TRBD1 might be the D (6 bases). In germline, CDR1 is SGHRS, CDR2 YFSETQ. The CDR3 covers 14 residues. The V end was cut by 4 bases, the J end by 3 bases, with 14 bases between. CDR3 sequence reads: CASSPSGTHYEQYF. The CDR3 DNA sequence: TGCGCCAGCAGCCCCTCCGGGACACACTACGAGCAGTACTTC.

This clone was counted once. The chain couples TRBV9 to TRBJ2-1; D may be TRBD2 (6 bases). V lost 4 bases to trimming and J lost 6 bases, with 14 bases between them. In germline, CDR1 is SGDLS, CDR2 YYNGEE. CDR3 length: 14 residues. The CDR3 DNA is TGTGCCAGCAGCAAACGGGAGTTCGGCAATGAGCAGTTCTTC. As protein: CASSKREFGNEQFF.

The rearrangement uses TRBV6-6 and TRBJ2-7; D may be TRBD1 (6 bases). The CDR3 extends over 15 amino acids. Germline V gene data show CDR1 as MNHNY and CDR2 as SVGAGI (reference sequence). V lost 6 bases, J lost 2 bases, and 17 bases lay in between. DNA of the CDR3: TGTGCCAGCAGCCCAGGGGTCTCTAAAACCTACGAGCAGTACTTC. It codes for CASSPGVSKTYEQYF.

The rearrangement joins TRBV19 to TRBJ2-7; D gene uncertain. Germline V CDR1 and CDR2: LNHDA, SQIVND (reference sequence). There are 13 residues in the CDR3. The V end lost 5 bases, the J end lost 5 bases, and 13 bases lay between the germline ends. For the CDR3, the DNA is TGTGCCAGTAGTGCACCCGGGCCCCACGAGCAGTACTTC. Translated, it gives CASSAPGPHEQYF.

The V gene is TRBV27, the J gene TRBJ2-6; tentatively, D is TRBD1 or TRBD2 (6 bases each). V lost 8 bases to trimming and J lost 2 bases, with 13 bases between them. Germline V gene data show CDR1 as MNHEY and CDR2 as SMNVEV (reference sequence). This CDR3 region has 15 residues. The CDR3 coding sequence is TGTGCCAGCGGGGGGCGCGGGACTGGGGCCAACGTCCTGACTTTC. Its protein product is CASGGRGTGANVLTF. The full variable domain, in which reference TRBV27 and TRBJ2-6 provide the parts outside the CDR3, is EAQVTQNPRYLITVTGKKLTVTCSQNMNHEYMSWYRQDPGLGLRQIYYSMNVEVTDKGDVPEGYKVSRKEKRNFPLILESPSPNQTSLYFCASGGRGTGANVLTFGAGSRLTVL.

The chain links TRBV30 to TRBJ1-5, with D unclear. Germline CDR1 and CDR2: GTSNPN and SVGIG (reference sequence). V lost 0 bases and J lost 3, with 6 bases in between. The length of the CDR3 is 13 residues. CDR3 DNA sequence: TGTGCCTGGAGTGTAGTTCCCAATCAGCCCCAGCATTTT. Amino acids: CAWSVVPNQPQHF. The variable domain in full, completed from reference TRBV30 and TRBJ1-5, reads SQTIHQWPATLVQPVGSPLSLECTVEGTSNPNLYWYRQAAGRGLQLLFYSVGIGQISSEVPQNLSASRPQDRQFILSSKKLLLSDSGFYLCAWSVVPNQPQHFGDGTRLSIL.

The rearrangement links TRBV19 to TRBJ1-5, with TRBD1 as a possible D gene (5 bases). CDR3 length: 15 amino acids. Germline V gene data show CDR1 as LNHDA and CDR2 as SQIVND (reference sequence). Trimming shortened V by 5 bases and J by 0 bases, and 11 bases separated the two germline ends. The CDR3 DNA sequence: TGTGCCAGTAGTTACACAGGAGATAGCAATCAGCCCCAGCATTTT. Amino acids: CASSYTGDSNQPQHF.

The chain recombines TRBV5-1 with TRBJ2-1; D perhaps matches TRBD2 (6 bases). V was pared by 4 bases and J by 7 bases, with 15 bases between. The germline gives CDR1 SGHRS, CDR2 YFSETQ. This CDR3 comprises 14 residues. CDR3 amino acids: CASSPLAGLNEQFF. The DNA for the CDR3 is TGCGCCAGCAGCCCCCTGGCGGGACTTAATGAGCAGTTCTTC.

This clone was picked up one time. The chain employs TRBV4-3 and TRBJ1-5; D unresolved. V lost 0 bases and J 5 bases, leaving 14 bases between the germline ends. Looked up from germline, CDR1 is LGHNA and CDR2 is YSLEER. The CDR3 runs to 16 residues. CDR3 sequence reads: CASSQESRTRYQPQHF. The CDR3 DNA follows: TGCGCCAGCAGCCAAGAAAGCAGGACTAGGTATCAGCCCCAGCATTTT.

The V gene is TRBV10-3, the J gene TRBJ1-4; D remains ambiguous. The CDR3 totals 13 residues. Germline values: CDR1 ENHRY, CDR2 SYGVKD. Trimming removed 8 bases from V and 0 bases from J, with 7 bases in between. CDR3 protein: CAIGDATNEKLFF. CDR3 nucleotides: TGTGCCATCGGGGATGCAACTAATGAAAAACTGTTTTTT.

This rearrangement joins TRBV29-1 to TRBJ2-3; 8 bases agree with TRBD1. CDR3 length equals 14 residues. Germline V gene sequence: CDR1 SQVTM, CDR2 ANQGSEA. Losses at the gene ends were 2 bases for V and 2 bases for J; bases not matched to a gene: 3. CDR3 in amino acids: CSVERTGPTDTQYF. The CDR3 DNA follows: TGCAGCGTTGAAAGGACAGGGCCCACAGATACGCAGTATTTT.